This T cell receptor beta chain appears in the sequencing data of a study of shared clonotypes between healthy human individuals. Points on this clone: The antigen is not known.

As originally analysed: Filtering was not the same, since immunoSEQ gave junction-only sequences without quality scores. Sequencing was performed with immunoSEQ multiplex PCR; in TCRdb, only in-frame clones are kept and a portion is missing. V, J and clone size derive from that table, while D and trimming were established from the DNA sequence. The data contain under 850,000 clones, more than 85% of them singletons. Findings and caveats of the study: Of the naive CD4 clonotypes, roughly 5.5% were shared across a handful of donors. Enrolling few donors narrowed the genetic and exposure-history diversity that was represented.

Terminally differentiated effector memory CD45RA+ cells were excluded by CCR7 positive selection of CD45RO-negative cells. The V and J ends lost 3 bases and 4 bases respectively, with 12 bases between them. The CDR3 has 15 residues. Germline loops: CDR1 SGHAT, CDR2 FQNNGV. This receptor was identified in a young man in good health. V usage is TRBV11-2 and J usage is TRBJ2-2, with D uncertain. Material for sequencing was naive CD8+ T cells sorted from blood. CDR3 DNA sequence: TGTGCCAGCAGCTTCCCCAACGTGCGCACCGGGGAGCTGTTTTTT. Protein product: CASSFPNVRTGELFF.